Following are 22 T cell receptor beta chains from one sample sequenced in a study of identifying expanded T cells in peripheral blood. Measured with immunoSEQ multiplex PCR; TCRdb has only the in-frame clones, and not every one. The sample consists of around 100,000 clones, approximately 89% of them appearing once. Material for sequencing was blood. These receptor sequences come from a person aged 18 to 75 in good health.

In this sample, this clone turned up once. The chain couples TRBV4-1 to TRBJ1-2; unclear D gene. Trimming cost V 4 bases and J 4 bases, with 16 bases left between them. From germline, CDR1 is MGHRA and CDR2 YSYEKL. The CDR3 is 15 amino acids. CDR3 DNA sequence: TGCGCCAGCAGCCCGGATCGAACAGCTGTCTATGGCTACACCTTC. This encodes CASSPDRTAVYGYTF.

The V call is TRBV18, the J call TRBJ2-5, with TRBD1 as a possible D gene (6 bases). The CDR3 has 14 residues. Per the germline V gene, CDR1 is KGHSH and CDR2 is LQKENI. The V end lost 0 bases, the J end lost 5 bases, and 10 bases lay between the germline ends. Here the CDR3 reads CASSPPQGRETQYF. DNA for the CDR3: TGTGCCAGCTCACCACCGCAGGGGCGCGAGACCCAGTACTTC.

The CDR3 nucleotides read TGCAGCGTCACAGTAGATCGGACTGAAGCTTTCTTT. Its protein is CSVTVDRTEAFF. This chain connects TRBV29-1 to TRBJ1-1; no definite D call. The CDR3 extends over 12 amino acids. In germline, CDR1 is SQVTM, CDR2 ANQGSEA. The V end was cut by 6 bases, the J end by 5 bases, with 13 bases between.

This clone was detected only a few times. The chain uses TRBV29-1 and TRBJ1-2; D is undetermined. With 1 base removed from V and 5 bases from J, the gap between germline ends came to 5 bases. Per germline, CDR1 SQVTM and CDR2 ANQGSEA. CDR3 size: 11 residues. The CDR3 loop is CSVEGTYGYTF. The CDR3 DNA reads as TGCAGCGTTGAAGGGACTTATGGCTACACCTTC. Combining the CDR3 with reference TRBV29-1 and TRBJ1-2 gives the whole variable domain SAVISQKPSRDICQRGTSLTIQCQVDSQVTMMFWYRQQPGQSLTLIATANQGSEATYESGFVIDKFPISRPNLTFSTLTVSNMSPEDSSIYLCSVEGTYGYTFGSGTRLTVV.

The rearrangement joins TRBV29-1 to TRBJ1-2; no firm D call. The CDR3 loop spans 13 amino acids. V shed 2 bases and J shed 1 base, with 8 bases lying between them. CDR1 SQVTM and CDR2 ANQGSEA come from the germline V gene. CDR3 bases: TGCAGCGTTGAACAACAGTATAACTATGGCTACACCTTC. Translated, it gives CSVEQQYNYGYTF.

The rearrangement joins TRBV4-2 to TRBJ2-3, with D perhaps TRBD2 (6 bases). Germline values: CDR1 LGHNA, CDR2 YNFKEQ. Trimming pared 3 bases from V and 3 bases from J, leaving 16 bases between. CDR3 length: 16 residues. The CDR3 DNA follows: TGTGCCAGCAGCCATCGGGGGTCCCCGAGGACAGATACGCAGTATTTT. It specifies CASSHRGSPRTDTQYF.

This chain joins TRBV6-6 and TRBJ2-1, with D possibly called TRBD1 or TRBD2 (6 bases each). Per germline, CDR1 MNHNY and CDR2 SVGAGI (reference sequence). The CDR3 runs 16 residues. V dropped 0 bases and J dropped 5 bases, with 14 bases sitting between them. CDR3 protein: CASSYSGGGGNNEQFF. In nucleotides, the CDR3 is TGTGCCAGCAGTTACTCTGGAGGAGGGGGAAACAATGAGCAGTTCTTC.

This chain connects TRBV7-3 to TRBJ2-5, with D possibly matching TRBD1 (6 bases). V was trimmed by 4 bases and J by 4 bases, leaving 19 bases between them. Germline V gene lookup returns CDR1 SGHTA and CDR2 FQGTGA. This CDR3 comprises 16 residues. This chain's CDR3 is CASSSGGRRPPETQYF. CDR3 nucleotide sequence: TGTGCCAGCAGCTCTGGGGGCAGAAGGCCTCCAGAGACCCAGTACTTC.

V usage is TRBV11-3 and J usage is TRBJ2-7; the match to TRBD1 covers 11 bases. The ends lost 1 base at V and 2 bases at J; junction bases unmatched: 10. The CDR3 loop spans 18 amino acids. Per the germline V gene, CDR1 is SGHNT and CDR2 is YENEEA. The CDR3 bases are TGTGCCAGCAGCTTAGGAAACGTGGGACAGGGGGACCCCTACGAGCAGTACTTC. Translated: CASSLGNVGQGDPYEQYF.

This clone was recorded only once. The rearrangement uses TRBV9 and TRBJ2-3; D assignment may be TRBD1 or TRBD2 (5 bases each). Deletions cut 4 bases from V and 4 bases from J, with 13 bases between. The CDR3 sequence is 14 residues long. Looked up from germline, CDR1 is SGDLS and CDR2 is YYNGEE. Here the CDR3 DNA reads TGTGCCAGCAGCACAAGGGACGGTTCAGATACGCAGTATTTT. Protein: CASSTRDGSDTQYF.

V usage is TRBV5-1 and J usage is TRBJ2-3; D may be TRBD1 (6 bases). CDR3 size: 14 residues. Germline V gene data show CDR1 as SGHRS and CDR2 as YFSETQ. Trimming removed 7 bases at V and 3 bases at J, with 15 bases between. CDR3 amino acids: CASEGGEGTDTQYF. The CDR3, as DNA: TGCGCCAGCGAAGGGGGAGAGGGAACAGATACGCAGTATTTT.

This clone showed up just a few times. This chain joins TRBV7-2 and TRBJ1-1; D is uncertain. The CDR3 runs 13 residues. Germline lookup yields CDR1 SGHTA and CDR2 FQGNSA. Trimming left V 6 bases short and J 2 bases short, with 10 bases between. The CDR3 DNA sequence: TGTGCCAGCAGTTCTCGTGGAAACACTGAAGCTTTCTTT. The encoded protein is CASSSRGNTEAFF.

This clone was counted once. This sequence joins TRBV13 and TRBJ1-2, with 8 bases identical to TRBD1. Germline CDR1 reads PRHDT; CDR2 reads FYEKMQ (reference sequence). The CDR3 totals 13 residues. V lost 6 bases, J lost 6 bases, and 6 bases stayed unmatched. CDR3 sequence (DNA): TGTGCCAGCAGACCCCCAGGGGGCGATGGCTACACCTTC. Protein: CASRPPGGDGYTF.

The rearrangement links TRBV9 to TRBJ2-4; 12 bases map to TRBD2. The CDR3 covers 17 residues. Germline V gene lookup returns CDR1 SGDLS and CDR2 YYNGEE. The trim removed 1 base at V and 2 bases at J, leaving 4 bases unmatched. CDR3 region: CASSVSSGRASKNIQYF. The DNA of the CDR3 is TGTGCCAGCAGCGTATCTAGCGGGAGGGCGTCCAAAAACATTCAGTACTTC.

This chain connects TRBV6-5 to TRBJ2-1; D unresolved. Germline V gene data show CDR1 as MNHEY and CDR2 as SVGAGI. This CDR3 region has 15 residues. V was cut by 0 bases and J by 6 bases, with 12 bases left in between. This CDR3 is CASSYSIVSVNEQFF. CDR3 in DNA: TGTGCCAGCAGTTACTCGATAGTCTCAGTCAATGAGCAGTTCTTC.

The V gene is TRBV9, the J gene TRBJ2-1, with TRBD2 identical over 9 bases. V lost 0 bases, J lost 2 bases, and 6 bases stayed unmatched. This CDR3 has 17 amino acids. CDR1 is SGDLS, CDR2 YYNGEE, per germline. The chain's CDR3 is CASSVGAGGPPYNEQFF. CDR3 DNA: TGTGCCAGCAGCGTAGGTGCGGGAGGGCCTCCCTACAATGAGCAGTTCTTC.

CDR3 residues: CAWSVGRGLSTGELFF. The DNA for the CDR3 is TGTGCCTGGAGTGTTGGAAGGGGGCTGTCCACCGGGGAGCTGTTTTTT. The rearrangement links TRBV30 to TRBJ2-2; 7 positions agree with TRBD1. The V gene end was trimmed by 0 bases and the J gene end by 4 bases; junction bases not matched to a gene: 8. The CDR3 covers 16 residues. Germline V lookup: CDR1 GTSNPN, CDR2 SVGIG (reference sequence).

The chain combines TRBV7-9 with TRBJ2-3; D ambiguous. The germline V gene encodes CDR1 SEHNR and CDR2 FQNEAQ (reference sequence). The CDR3 consists of 11 residues. The V and J ends lost 5 bases and 6 bases respectively, with 6 bases between them. CDR3 sequence (DNA): TGTGCCAGCAGCATCCTGGATACGCAGTATTTT. This translates into CASSILDTQYF.

The chain joins TRBV9 to TRBJ2-5, with 7 nucleotides matching TRBD2. CDR1 and CDR2 (germline): SGDLS, YYNGEE. V shed 2 bases, J shed 3 bases, and the junction held 1 base outside the gene matches. The CDR3 totals 13 residues. CDR3 sequence: CASSVRGEETQYF. The CDR3 region has the DNA TGTGCCAGCAGCGTTCGGGGGGAAGAGACCCAGTACTTC.

CDR3 protein: CASSLEDYEQYF. The DNA of the CDR3 is TGTGCCAGCAGCTTAGAAGACTACGAGCAGTACTTC. This chain joins TRBV5-4 and TRBJ2-7; D remains unclear. This CDR3 is built from 12 residues. The ends were cut back, 2 bases at V and 3 bases at J, with 6 bases in the middle. Germline V gene sequence: CDR1 SGHNT, CDR2 YYREEE (reference sequence).

The chain couples TRBV13 to TRBJ1-1; a possible D gene is TRBD1 (5 bases). This CDR3 is 13 amino acids long. The V end lost 7 bases, the J end lost 6 bases, and 15 bases lay between the germline ends. Germline CDR1 and CDR2: PRHDT and FYEKMQ (reference sequence). CDR3 sequence: CASKGQALPEAFF. CDR3 DNA: TGTGCCAGCAAGGGGCAGGCCCTGCCTGAAGCTTTCTTT.

The chain has TRBV15 and TRBJ2-3; the D is unclear. V lost 0 bases, J lost 7 bases, and 8 bases lay in between. CDR3 length: 13 amino acids. Germline V gene sequence: CDR1 LNHNV, CDR2 YYDKDF (reference sequence). In nucleotides, the CDR3 is TGTGCCACCAGCAGAGACCACGCGCATACGCAGTATTTT. Protein product: CATSRDHAHTQYF.